This TCR beta chain emerged from a study of Ad26.COV2.S vaccination and SARS-CoV-2 variants. Study details: Ad26.COV2.S, an intramuscular injection, was given once or twice 56 days apart.

Study-level points and caveats: Similar non-spike TCR breadth was observed in recipients of vaccine and of placebo.

Treatment of the sample: 15 to 20 received Ad26.COV2.S at low or high dose, single or two shots; several received placebo; per-sample allocation not given. Sampling was done on day 63 after the first vaccine or placebo injection. In Boston, an adult donor aged 18-55 years took part. What was given as vaccine was an Ad26 vector encoding Wuhan-strain SARS-CoV-2 spike. In regard to this clone: The antigen is not known. Distinct nucleotide sequences in the sample also encode this CDR3.

TCRdb keeps only in-frame clones here, not all; method: immunoSEQ multiplex PCR. Altogether 450,000 to 550,000 clones are present, 89% being singletons, with the ten largest covering around 1.8%. Germline CDR1 SGHTA, CDR2 FQGNSA. Germline trimming cut 3 bases from V and 4 bases from J; bases unmatched to any gene: 0. There are 13 residues in the CDR3. The V call is TRBV7-2, the J call TRBJ1-5, with 7 bases fitting TRBD1. This TCR was recovered from a person between 18 and 65 years old who received the Ad26.COV2.S COVID-19 vaccine or a placebo. The specimen comprised peripheral blood, sampled in a trial of Ad26.COV2.S vaccine versus placebo. The CDR3 here is CASSLTGNQPQHF. CDR3 DNA: TGTGCCAGCAGCTTGACAGGGAATCAGCCCCAGCATTTT.